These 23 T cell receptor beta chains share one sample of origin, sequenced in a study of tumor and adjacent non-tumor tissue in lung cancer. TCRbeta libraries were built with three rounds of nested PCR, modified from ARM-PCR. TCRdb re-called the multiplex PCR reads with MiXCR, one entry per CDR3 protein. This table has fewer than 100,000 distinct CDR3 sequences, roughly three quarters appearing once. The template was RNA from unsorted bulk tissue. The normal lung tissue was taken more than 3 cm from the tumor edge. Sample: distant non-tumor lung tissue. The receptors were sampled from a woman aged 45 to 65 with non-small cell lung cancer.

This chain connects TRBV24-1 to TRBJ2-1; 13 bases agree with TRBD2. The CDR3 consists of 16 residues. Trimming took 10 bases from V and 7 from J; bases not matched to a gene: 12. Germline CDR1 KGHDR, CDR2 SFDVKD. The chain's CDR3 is CATSRAGTSGMNEQFF. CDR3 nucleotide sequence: TGTGCCACTAGTAGGGCCGGGACTAGCGGGATGAATGAGCAGTTCTTC.

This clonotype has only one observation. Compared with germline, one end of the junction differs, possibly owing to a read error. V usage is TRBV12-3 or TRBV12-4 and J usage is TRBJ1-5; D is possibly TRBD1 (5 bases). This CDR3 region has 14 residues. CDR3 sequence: CASIRSRGTQPQHF. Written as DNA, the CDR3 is TGTGCCAGCATCAGGTCGAGGGGTACTCAGCCCCAACATTTT.

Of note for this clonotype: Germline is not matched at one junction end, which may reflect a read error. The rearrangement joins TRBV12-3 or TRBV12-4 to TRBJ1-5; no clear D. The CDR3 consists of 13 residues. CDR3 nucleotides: TGTGCCTGCAGTCAGAATAGCAATCAACCCCAGCATTTT. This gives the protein CACSQNSNQPQHF.

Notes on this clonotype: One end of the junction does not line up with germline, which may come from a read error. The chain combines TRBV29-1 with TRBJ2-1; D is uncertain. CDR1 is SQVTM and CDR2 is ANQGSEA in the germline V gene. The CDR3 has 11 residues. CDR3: CSVGNQDEQFF. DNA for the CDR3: TGCAGTGTTGGCAACCAGGATGAGCAGTTCTTC.

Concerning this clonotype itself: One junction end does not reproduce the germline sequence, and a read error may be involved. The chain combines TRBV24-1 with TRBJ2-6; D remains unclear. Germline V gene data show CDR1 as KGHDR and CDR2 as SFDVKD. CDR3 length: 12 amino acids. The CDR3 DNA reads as TGTGCTACCAGTGATTTAAACGGCACGATGACTTTC. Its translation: CATSDLNGTMTF.

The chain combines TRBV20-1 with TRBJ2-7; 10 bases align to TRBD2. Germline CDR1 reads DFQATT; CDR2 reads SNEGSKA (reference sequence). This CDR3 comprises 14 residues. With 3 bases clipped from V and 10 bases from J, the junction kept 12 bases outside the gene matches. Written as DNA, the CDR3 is TGCAGTGCTAGGCCTAGCGGGAGTCTCGACAACCAGTACTTC. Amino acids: CSARPSGSLDNQYF.

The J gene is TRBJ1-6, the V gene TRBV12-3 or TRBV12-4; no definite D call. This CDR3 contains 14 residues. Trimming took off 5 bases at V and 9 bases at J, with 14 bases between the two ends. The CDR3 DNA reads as TGTGCCAGCAGTCCATCCGACTGTATTTCACCCCTCCACTTT. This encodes CASSPSDCISPLHF.

The CDR3, as DNA: TGTGCCAGCAGTGGAGGGACGCTTAGCAAAAACATTCAGTACTTC. As protein: CASSGGTLSKNIQYF. The V and J genes are TRBV2 and TRBJ2-4, with D perhaps TRBD1 or TRBD2 (5 bases each). Germline CDR1 reads SNHLY; CDR2 reads FYNNEI. V lost 4 bases and J lost 3, with 13 bases in between. CDR3 size: 15 residues.

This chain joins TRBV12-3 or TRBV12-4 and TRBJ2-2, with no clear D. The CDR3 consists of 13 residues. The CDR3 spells CISRRHGTGELFF. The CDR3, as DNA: TGTATCAGCAGACGACACGGTACCGGGGAGCTGTTTTTT.

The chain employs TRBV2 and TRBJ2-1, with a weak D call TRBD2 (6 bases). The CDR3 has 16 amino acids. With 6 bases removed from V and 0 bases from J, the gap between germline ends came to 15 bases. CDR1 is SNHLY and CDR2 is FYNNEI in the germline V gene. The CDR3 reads CASRGSGTLSYNEQFF. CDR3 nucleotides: TGTGCCAGCAGGGGATCCGGGACTCTCTCCTACAATGAGCAGTTCTTC. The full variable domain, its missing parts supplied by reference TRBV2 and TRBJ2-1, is EPEVTQTPSHQVTQMGQEVILRCVPISNHLYFYWYRQILGQKVEFLVSFYNNEISEKSEIFDDQFSVERPDGSNFTLKIRSTKLEDSAMYFCASRGSGTLSYNEQFFGPGTRLTVL.

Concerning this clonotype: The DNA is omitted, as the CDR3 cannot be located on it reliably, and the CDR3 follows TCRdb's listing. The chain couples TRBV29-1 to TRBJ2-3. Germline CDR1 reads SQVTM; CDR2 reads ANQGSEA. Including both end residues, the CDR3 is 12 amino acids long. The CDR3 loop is CRVGRGTDTQYF.

DNA of the CDR3: TGCAGCCACCTACTAGCGGGGGGATTACAAGAGACCCAGTACTTC. This encodes CSHLLAGGLQETQYF. The chain is built from TRBV29-1 and TRBJ2-5; 12 nucleotides agree with TRBD2. Looked up from germline, CDR1 is SQVTM and CDR2 is ANQGSEA. This CDR3 spans 15 amino acids. Unmatched junction bases numbered 9, after V lost 8 bases and J lost 2 bases.

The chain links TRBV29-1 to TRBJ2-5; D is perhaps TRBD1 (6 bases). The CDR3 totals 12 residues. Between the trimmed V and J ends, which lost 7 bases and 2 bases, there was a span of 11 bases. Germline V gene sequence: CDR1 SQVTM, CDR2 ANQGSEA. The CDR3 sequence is CSGVRGQETQYF. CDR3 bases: TGCAGCGGGGTCAGGGGTCAAGAGACCCAGTACTTC. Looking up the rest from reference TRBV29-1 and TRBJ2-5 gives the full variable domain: SAVISQKPSRDICQRGTSLTIQCQVDSQVTMMFWYRQQPGQSLTLIATANQGSEATYESGFVIDKFPISRPNLTFSTLTVSNMSPEDSSIYLCSGVRGQETQYFGPGTRLLVL.

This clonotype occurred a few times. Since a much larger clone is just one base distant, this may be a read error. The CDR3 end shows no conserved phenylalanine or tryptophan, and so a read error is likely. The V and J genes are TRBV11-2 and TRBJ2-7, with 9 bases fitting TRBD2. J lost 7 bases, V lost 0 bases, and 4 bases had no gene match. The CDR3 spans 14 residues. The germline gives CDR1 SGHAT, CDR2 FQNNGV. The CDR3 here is CASSLEAGGGEQYL. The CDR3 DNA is TGTGCCAGCAGCTTAGAAGCGGGGGGTGGTGAGCAGTACTTA.

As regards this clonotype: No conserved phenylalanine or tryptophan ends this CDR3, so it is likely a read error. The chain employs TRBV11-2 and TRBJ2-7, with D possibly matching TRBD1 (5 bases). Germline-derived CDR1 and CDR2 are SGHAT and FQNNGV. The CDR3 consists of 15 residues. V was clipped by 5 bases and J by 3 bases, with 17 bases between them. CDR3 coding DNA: TGTGCCAGCAGCCCAGACAGTGGGCGCGTCTACGAGCAGTACTTA. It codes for CASSPDSGRVYEQYL.

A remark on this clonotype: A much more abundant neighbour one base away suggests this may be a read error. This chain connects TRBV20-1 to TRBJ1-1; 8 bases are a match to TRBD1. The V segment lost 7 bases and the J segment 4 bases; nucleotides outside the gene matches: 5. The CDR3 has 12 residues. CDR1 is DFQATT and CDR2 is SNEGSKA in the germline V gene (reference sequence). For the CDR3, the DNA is TGCAGTGTTTACAGGGGGAGCACTGAAGCTTTCTTT. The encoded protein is CSVYRGSTEAFF.

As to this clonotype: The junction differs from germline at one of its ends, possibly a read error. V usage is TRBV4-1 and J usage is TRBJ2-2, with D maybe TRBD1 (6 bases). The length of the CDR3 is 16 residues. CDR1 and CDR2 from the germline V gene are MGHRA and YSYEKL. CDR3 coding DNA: TGTGCCAGCAGCCAAGAGCCAGGACAGAACACCGGGGTGCTGTTTTTT. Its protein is CASSQEPGQNTGVLFF.

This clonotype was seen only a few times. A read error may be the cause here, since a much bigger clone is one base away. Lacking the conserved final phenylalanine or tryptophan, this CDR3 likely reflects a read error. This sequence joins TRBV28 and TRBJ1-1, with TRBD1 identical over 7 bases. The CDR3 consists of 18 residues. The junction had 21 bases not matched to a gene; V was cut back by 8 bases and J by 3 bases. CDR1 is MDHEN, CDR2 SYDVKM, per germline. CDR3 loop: CASRLHPGSTGIDTEAFS. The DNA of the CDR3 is TGTGCCAGCCGCCTCCACCCGGGATCGACAGGGATCGACACTGAAGCTTTCTCT.

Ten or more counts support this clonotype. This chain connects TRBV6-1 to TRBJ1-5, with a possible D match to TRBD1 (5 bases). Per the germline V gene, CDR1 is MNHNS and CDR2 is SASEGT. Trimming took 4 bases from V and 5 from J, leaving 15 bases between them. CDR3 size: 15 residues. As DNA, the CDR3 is TGTGCCAGCAGTGGGGACGGTGGTTTTGATCAGCCCCAGCATTTT. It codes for CASSGDGGFDQPQHF.

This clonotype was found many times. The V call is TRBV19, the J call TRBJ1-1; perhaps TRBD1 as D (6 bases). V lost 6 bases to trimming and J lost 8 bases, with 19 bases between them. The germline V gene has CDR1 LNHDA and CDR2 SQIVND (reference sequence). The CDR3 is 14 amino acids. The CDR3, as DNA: TGTGCCAGTAGCCCCGGGACACATATGGCCGAAGCTTTCTTT. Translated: CASSPGTHMAEAFF.

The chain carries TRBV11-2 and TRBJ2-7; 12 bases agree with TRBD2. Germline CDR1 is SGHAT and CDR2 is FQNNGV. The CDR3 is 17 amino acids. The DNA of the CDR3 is TGTGCCAGCAGCCCCCGGACTAGCGGGATGGTATTGTGGGAGCGGTACGTC. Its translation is CASSPRTSGMVLWERYV.

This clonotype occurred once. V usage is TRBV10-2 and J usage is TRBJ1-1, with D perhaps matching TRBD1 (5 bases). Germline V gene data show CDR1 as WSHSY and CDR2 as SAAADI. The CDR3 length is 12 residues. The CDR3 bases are TGCACCAACTTAGGACAGAACACTGAAGCTTTCTTT. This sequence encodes CTNLGQNTEAFF.

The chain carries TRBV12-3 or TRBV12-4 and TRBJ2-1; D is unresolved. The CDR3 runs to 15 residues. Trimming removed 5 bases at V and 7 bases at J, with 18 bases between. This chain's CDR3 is CASSVSVAGRNEQFF. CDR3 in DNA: TGTGCCAGCAGTGTATCCGTCGCAGGACGGAATGAGCAGTTCTTC.